The 22 T cell receptor beta chains listed next were all sequenced from one sample in a study of PD-1 blockade in classical Hodgkin lymphoma. The table came from immunoSEQ multiplex PCR; TCRdb's copy has only in-frame clones and leaves some out. The data contain over 7,500 clones, more than 85% of them singletons. Every patient relapsed after autologous stem cell transplantation, and brentuximab vedotin exposure varied. The specimen comprised peripheral blood mononuclear cells (PBMCs), sampled at baseline. These receptor sequences come from a human donor with classical Hodgkin lymphoma.

The chain employs TRBV5-8 and TRBJ1-1; D might be TRBD1 (5 bases). CDR1 and CDR2 (germline): SGHTS, YDEGEE. The CDR3 sequence is 14 residues long. Trimming stripped 6 bases from V and 1 base from J, with 13 bases between. CDR3 bases: TGTGCCAGCACCTGGCGGGGGTCGAACACTGAAGCTTTCTTT. Translating gives CASTWRGSNTEAFF.

V gene TRBV9 combines with J gene TRBJ1-2; no definite D call. From germline, CDR1 is SGDLS and CDR2 YYNGEE. The V end lost 0 bases, the J end lost 4 bases, and 10 bases lay between the germline ends. The CDR3 is made up of 14 amino acids. The CDR3 DNA follows: TGTGCCAGCAGCGTAGCCCAAGGCAGCTATGGCTACACCTTC. Encoded protein: CASSVAQGSYGYTF.

Only one count was recorded for this clone. The gene calls are TRBV27 and TRBJ2-2; 15 bases are a match to TRBD2. This CDR3 is 18 amino acids long. V lost 4 bases, J lost 0 bases, and 3 bases stayed unmatched. Per germline, CDR1 MNHEY and CDR2 SMNVEV (reference sequence). For the CDR3, the DNA is TGTGCCAGCAGTTCCGGGACTAGCGGGAGGTCGAACACCGGGGAGCTGTTTTTT. It translates to CASSSGTSGRSNTGELFF.

The chain employs TRBV27 and TRBJ2-7, with 7 bases identical to TRBD1. The CDR3 consists of 14 residues. With V trimmed by 2 bases and J by 2 bases, 3 bases remained unmatched. CDR1 and CDR2 from the germline V gene are MNHEY and SMNVEV (reference sequence). This CDR3 reads CASSLGTATYEQYF. CDR3 coding DNA: TGTGCCAGCAGTTTAGGGACAGCTACCTACGAGCAGTACTTC.

CDR3 bases: TGTGCCAGTAGTATAGGACAGGGCTCCTACGAGCAGTACTTC. Protein product: CASSIGQGSYEQYF. The rearrangement joins TRBV19 to TRBJ2-7; 7 bases align to TRBD1. CDR1 and CDR2 (germline): LNHDA, SQIVND (reference sequence). This CDR3 region has 14 residues. After removal of 1 base from V and 0 bases from J, the junction contained 0 bases not matched to a gene.

The chain links TRBV6-5 to TRBJ2-2; D call uncertain. The CDR3 extends over 12 amino acids. V gave up 10 bases and J gave up 5 bases, with 11 bases separating them. CDR1 MNHEY and CDR2 SVGAGI come from the germline V gene. The DNA for the CDR3 is TGTGCCACCCGTCCTACTACCGGGGAGCTGTTTTTT. This translates into CATRPTTGELFF.

The rearrangement uses TRBV4-1 and TRBJ2-1; 9 bases match TRBD2. Germline V gene sequence: CDR1 MGHRA, CDR2 YSYEKL. The length of the CDR3 is 21 residues. V was pared by 1 base and J by 2 bases, with 18 bases of the junction left unmatched. The CDR3, as DNA: TGCGCCAGCAGCCAAGTTCGGGGGACTCGCGGGAGGGGGGTCACCTACAATGAGCAGTTCTTC. It yields the protein CASSQVRGTRGRGVTYNEQFF.

As concerns this clone: One end of the junction does not line up with germline, which may come from a read error. The rearrangement links TRBV7-7 to TRBJ1-1; 7 bases line up with TRBD1. This CDR3 has 14 residues. Germline V gives CDR1 SSHAT, CDR2 FNYEAQ (reference sequence). The DNA for the CDR3 is TGTGCTAGCAGCTTCCGGGACAGCTACACTGAAGCTTTCTTT. Translation gives CASSFRDSYTEAFF.

In DNA form, the CDR3 reads TGTGCCAGCTCACGGCGCCAGCGGGAGCTTCGCTCCTACAATGAGCAGTTCTTC. Translating gives CASSRRQRELRSYNEQFF. This chain uses TRBV18 with TRBJ2-1; TRBD2 agrees at 8 bases. Germline values: CDR1 KGHSH, CDR2 LQKENI. CDR3 length: 18 amino acids. Germline trimming cut 4 bases from V and 0 bases from J; bases unmatched to any gene: 11.

The genes are TRBV7-3 and TRBJ2-1, with D unclear. Trimming removed 2 bases at V and 4 bases at J, with 6 bases between. This CDR3 region has 13 residues. Looked up from germline, CDR1 is SGHTA and CDR2 is FQGTGA. The CDR3 reads CASSLAEYNEQFF. CDR3 DNA: TGTGCCAGCAGCTTAGCGGAATACAATGAGCAGTTCTTC.

This clone has just one count. The chain has TRBV9 and TRBJ2-5, with no clear D. V gave up 0 bases and J gave up 5 bases, with 11 bases separating them. The CDR3 runs to 14 residues. Looked up from germline, CDR1 is SGDLS and CDR2 is YYNGEE. CDR3 sequence: CASSVGGFGETQYF. The CDR3 DNA follows: TGTGCCAGCAGCGTAGGAGGATTTGGGGAGACCCAGTACTTC.

The chain carries TRBV9 and TRBJ2-1; 11 bases align to TRBD2. CDR3 length: 15 residues. Germline V gene data show CDR1 as SGDLS and CDR2 as YYNGEE. V trimming: 3 bases; J trimming: 6 bases; junction bases outside the gene matches: 5. CDR3 coding DNA: TGTGCCAGCAGCGCTAGCGGGAGGCCGCTCAATGAGCAGTTCTTC. This sequence encodes CASSASGRPLNEQFF.

This clone was detected once. V is TRBV25-1 and J is TRBJ1-5; the D is unclear. From germline, CDR1 is MGHDK and CDR2 SYGVNS. This CDR3 has 14 amino acids. V lost 9 bases and J lost 2, with 14 bases in between. The CDR3 loop is CASAHDDGNQPQHF. CDR3 DNA: TGTGCCAGTGCCCACGATGATGGCAATCAGCCCCAGCATTTT.

This clone was seen only a few times. V usage is TRBV19 and J usage is TRBJ2-2, with D possibly TRBD2 on 6 matching bases. Per the germline V gene, CDR1 is LNHDA and CDR2 is SQIVND (reference sequence). The V gene lost 7 bases and the J gene lost 0 bases, with 12 bases spanning the gap. The CDR3 loop spans 15 amino acids. CDR3 sequence: CASKPGTANTGELFF. Here the CDR3 DNA reads TGTGCCAGTAAGCCCGGGACTGCGAACACCGGGGAGCTGTTTTTT.

The CDR3 coding sequence is TGTGCCTGGACCACACGGACAGGGGACGGAAACACCATATATTTT. Translated, it gives CAWTTRTGDGNTIYF. The chain links TRBV30 to TRBJ1-3; 9 nucleotides match TRBD1. The V gene's germline CDR1 is GTSNPN and CDR2 SVGIG (reference sequence). The CDR3 is 15 residues long. V shed 4 bases and J 4 bases; nucleotides not matched to a gene: 8.

The rearrangement joins TRBV29-1 to TRBJ2-7, with 9 nucleotides matching TRBD1. V dropped 4 bases and J dropped 6; count of bases not matched to a gene: 7. Germline CDR1 is SQVTM and CDR2 is ANQGSEA. This CDR3 comprises 13 residues. The CDR3 sequence is CSVAGQGGGEQYF. CDR3 coding DNA: TGCAGCGTTGCGGGACAGGGTGGTGGCGAGCAGTACTTC.

The chain uses TRBV6-4 and TRBJ2-3, with D perhaps TRBD2 (6 bases). Germline values: CDR1 MRHNA, CDR2 SNTAGT. V was pared by 3 bases and J by 0 bases, with 13 bases between. The CDR3 totals 16 residues. The CDR3 reads CASSDSPEGSTDTQYF. CDR3 in DNA: TGTGCCAGCAGTGATTCTCCGGAGGGAAGCACAGATACGCAGTATTTT.

CDR3 in amino acids: CSALILPLVRNEQFF. DNA of the CDR3: TGCAGCGCCCTAATCCTCCCACTAGTGCGGAATGAGCAGTTCTTC. The chain links TRBV29-1 to TRBJ2-1, with D possibly being TRBD2 (5 bases). V lost 7 bases to trimming and J lost 7 bases, with 23 bases between them. Germline V gives CDR1 SQVTM, CDR2 ANQGSEA. This CDR3 contains 15 residues.

The genes are TRBV7-9 and TRBJ1-1; D call uncertain. Germline V gene lookup returns CDR1 SEHNR and CDR2 FQNEAQ (reference sequence). V lost 2 bases and J lost 1, with 2 bases in between. This CDR3 region has 12 residues. CDR3: CASSLQNTEAFF. For the CDR3, the DNA is TGTGCCAGCAGCTTACAGAACACTGAAGCTTTCTTT.

This rearrangement joins TRBV11-3 to TRBJ2-7; 9 positions match TRBD1. CDR1 is SGHNT and CDR2 is YENEEA in the germline V gene. This CDR3 has 16 residues. J lost 6 bases, V lost 4 bases, and 13 bases had no gene match. The CDR3 is CASSSSGTGTGIEQYF. The CDR3 DNA reads TGTGCCAGCAGCTCGTCCGGGACAGGGACCGGTATCGAGCAGTACTTC.

This chain connects TRBV28 to TRBJ1-1; maybe TRBD1 (6 bases). CDR1 MDHEN and CDR2 SYDVKM come from the germline V gene. This CDR3 is 13 amino acids long. Trimming took off 6 bases at V and 7 bases at J, with 15 bases between the two ends. CDR3 DNA: TGTGCCAGCAGGGAACAGGGTTATAGTGAAGCTTTCTTT. This codes for CASREQGYSEAFF. Looking up the rest from reference TRBV28 and TRBJ1-1 gives the full variable domain: DVKVTQSSRYLVKRTGEKVFLECVQDMDHENMFWYRQDPGLGLRLIYFSYDVKMKEKGDIPEGYSVSREKKERFSLILESASTNQTSMYLCASREQGYSEAFFGQGTRLTVV.

The V and J genes are TRBV27 and TRBJ2-3; D may correspond to TRBD1 or TRBD2 (5 bases each). Germline V gene lookup returns CDR1 MNHEY and CDR2 SMNVEV (reference sequence). V gave up 10 bases and J gave up 4 bases, with 18 bases separating them. The CDR3 has 14 amino acids. CDR3 sequence reads: CATKSWGMADTQYF. Here the CDR3 DNA reads TGTGCCACTAAGAGTTGGGGGATGGCAGATACGCAGTATTTT.